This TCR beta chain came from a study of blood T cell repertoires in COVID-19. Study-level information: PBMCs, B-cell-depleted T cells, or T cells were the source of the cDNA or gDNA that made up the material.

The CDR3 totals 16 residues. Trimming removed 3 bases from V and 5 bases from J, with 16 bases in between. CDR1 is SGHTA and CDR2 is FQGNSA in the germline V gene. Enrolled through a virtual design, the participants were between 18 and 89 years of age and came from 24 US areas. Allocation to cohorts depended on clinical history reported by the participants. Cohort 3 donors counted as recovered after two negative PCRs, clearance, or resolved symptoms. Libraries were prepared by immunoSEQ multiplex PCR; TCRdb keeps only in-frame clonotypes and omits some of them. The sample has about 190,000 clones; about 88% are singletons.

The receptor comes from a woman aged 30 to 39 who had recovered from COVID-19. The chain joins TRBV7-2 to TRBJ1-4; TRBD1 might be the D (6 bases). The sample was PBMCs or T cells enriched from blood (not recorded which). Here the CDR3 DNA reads TGTGCCAGCAGCTTCCCAATTAGGCAGGGGAATGAAAAACTGTTTTTT. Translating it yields CASSFPIRQGNEKLFF.